This record concerns one T cell receptor beta chain sequence. Its matching antigen is unknown. Relying on iRepertoire HTBI primers and Arm-PCR of CDR3 regions, the team built TCR beta libraries. Via MiXCR, TCRdb re-called the multiplex PCR reads, giving one row per CDR3 protein. The repertoire includes hundreds of thousands of distinct CDR3 sequences, less than 25% of them detected once, and around 20% sits in the top ten. The entry originates in a study of regulatory T cells in long-lasting Graves disease. Study background: The definition of persistent Graves' disease was over 5 years of antithyroid drugs with positive TSH receptor antibodies.

Study-level findings and limits: The study found lower TCR diversity in persistent Graves' patients than in newly diagnosed ones. The small sample size may have reduced accuracy.

Time point of the sample: persistent/refractory GD, antithyroid drugs over 5 years with positive TRAb. RNA from PBMCs was the source of the TCR library. Each of the patients was recruited from an endocrinology department situated in Xi'an, China. The CDR3 totals 14 residues. Per the germline V gene, CDR1 is LNHDA and CDR2 is SQIVND (reference sequence). Trimming cost V 3 bases and J 0 bases, with 8 bases left between them. The chain uses TRBV19 and TRBJ1-1; no firm D call. This specimen was peripheral blood mononuclear cells (PBMCs), taken when the disease was refractory, from a patient treated with antithyroid drugs. The receptor's source is a female donor with Graves disease. The CDR3 spells CASSISIMNTEAFF. The CDR3 DNA is TGTGCCAGTAGTATCTCCATAATGAACACTGAAGCTTTCTTT.